This T cell receptor (beta chain) derives from a study of blood T cell repertoires in COVID-19 (dated by TCRdb to 2020 to 2021). Background on the whole study: Collaborator samples came from the United States, Italy and Spain and covered acute and convalescent phases of COVID-19. The prospective study material was composed of cDNA or gDNA derived from T cells, B-cell-depleted T cells, or PBMCs. The dataset comprised deeply sampled blood TCRbeta repertoires from subjects exposed to, actively infected with, or recovered from COVID-19. The repertoires were made available in a free public database intended to serve as a resource for research on the immune response to SARS-CoV-2. The samples were drawn from the first 160 participants of the ongoing ImmuneRACE study and from some 1,300 subjects provided by 6 global collaborators. Sample metadata almost always included a de-identified subject ID, COVID-19 status, age in years and sex. HLA class I and class II types, where available, came from metadata supplied by the sample provider rather than from assay-based typing. Overall study outcomes, separate from this receptor: The quantity of clinical and demographic metadata differed by source and by participant and was supplied without curation.

Each collaborating institution followed its own protocols to collect whole blood in K2EDTA tubes. For TCRbeta analysis, collaborator samples were shipped as frozen whole blood, as isolated PBMCs, or as DNA extracted from either sample type. Details on this clone: Its target antigen remains unknown. Base qualities are not recorded, but no much larger clone differs from it by a single base.

TCRbeta CDR3 regions were amplified from genomic DNA using the immunoSEQ Assay, a bias-controlled multiplex PCR. From the authors' description of their analysis: Nucleated cell counts per sample were estimated from amplification of reference gene primers within the assay. To quantify the absolute abundance of each unique TCRbeta CDR3 rearrangement, sequence reads were collapsed and filtered. For each sample, productive Simpson clonality was calculated by taking the square root of Simpson's diversity index across productive rearrangements. Held by TCRdb, this immuneACCESS table contains in-frame sequences only and omits some clones. Under half of the omission traces to an unresolved V gene where checked; the cause of the rest is unknown. V, J and clone size reflect that table, while D and trimming were determined from the DNA. The sample records roughly 98,000 clones, 80% to 90% of which are singletons. The ten largest clones add up to about 13% of the sample.

The germline V and J ends show losses of 4 bases and 4 bases respectively, and no gene match explains 6 bases of the junction. From a lookup of the germline V gene, CDR1 and CDR2 are SGDLS and YYNGEE. Measured from the cysteine to the phenylalanine, the CDR3 is 15 residues long. Only the CDR3 part of the read is kept: 45 bases, read in frame from the first base. The chain is made from TRBV9 and TRBJ2-1, and TRBD1 aligns with 9 junction nucleotides. This clonotype originated in a human donor in a cohort sampled during active COVID-19. The specimen sequenced was peripheral blood. The base sequence is TGTGCCAGCAGCCCCACCGGGACAGGGTACAATGAGCAGTTCTTC. The translation is CASSPTGTGYNEQFF. The CDR3 plus the reference TRBV9 and TRBJ2-1 genes for the other parts give the full variable domain: DSGVTQTPKHLITATGQRVTLRCSPRSGDLSVYWYQQSLDQGLQFLIQYYNGEERAKGNILERFSAQQFPDLHSELNLSSLELGDSALYFCASSPTGTGYNEQFFGPGTRLTVL.